What follows is one TCR beta chain and its context. The data stem from a study of blood T cell repertoires in COVID-19. About the study: T cells, B-cell-depleted T cells, or PBMCs supplied cDNA or gDNA.

The data were produced by immunoSEQ multiplex PCR, yet TCRdb's version contains in-frame clones alone and is incomplete. Of 95,000 to 100,000 clones listed, approximately 90% are singletons. CDR1 is SGHTA and CDR2 is FQGTGA in the germline V gene. The CDR3 consists of 15 residues. V lost 3 bases, J lost 4 bases, and 8 bases stayed unmatched. The receptor was isolated from a man aged 50-60 years with acute or convalescent COVID-19. The source material was peripheral blood. The chain employs TRBV7-3 and TRBJ1-1; 7 positions agree with TRBD1. The CDR3 sequence: CASSFGRGQTTEAFF. The DNA for the CDR3 is TGTGCCAGCAGCTTCGGGAGGGGGCAAACCACTGAAGCTTTCTTT.